This TCR beta chain was sequenced during a study of cytomegalovirus exposure and HLA in healthy donors. General study findings and limits: The finding came from a later analysis; first-cohort TCR clusters tended to co-occur in the roughly 120 validation repertoires.

TCRdb keeps only in-frame clones here, not all; method: immunoSEQ multiplex PCR. The repertoire has more than 95,000 clones, approximately 90% of them found once; the top ten carry about 1.8%. Germline V gene lookup returns CDR1 SGHNT and CDR2 YENEEA. The CDR3 consists of 14 residues. With 2 bases removed from V and 4 bases from J, the gap between germline ends came to 6 bases. This clone has just one count. Its specificity is not known. This TCR was recovered from a man in his late teens or twenties in good health and CMV-seronegative. The J gene is TRBJ1-6, the V gene TRBV11-3, with D unresolved. Sequencing input: PBMCs. The CDR3, as DNA: TGTGCCAGCAGCTTATCTATATATAATTCACCCCTCCACTTT. This encodes CASSLSIYNSPLHF.